This T cell receptor (beta chain) was recovered during a study of graft-versus-host responses after intestinal transplantation. General study points: Circulating GvH clones peaking coincided with falling HvG clones soon after transplant.

Assay used: immunoSEQ multiplex PCR; TCRdb lists only in-frame clones, some missing. The sample includes about 100,000 clones, 90% to 95% of them seen just once. With respect to this clone: Its antigen remains unidentified. Its ends do not fully match the called genes, so a read error is possible.

Germline CDR1 reads SSHAT; CDR2 reads FNYEAQ (reference sequence). The CDR3 is made up of 13 amino acids. This sample comprised unstimulated CD4+ T cells sorted from spleen or lymph node cells, obtained before transplant. The chain combines TRBV7-7 with TRBJ2-5; weak D call: TRBD1 (5 bases). This sequence was found in a human donor who was the organ donor for an intestinal transplant. CDR3 amino acids: CASSSQGGETQYF. In DNA form, the CDR3 reads TGTGCTAGCAGCTCCCAGGGTGGGGAGACCCAGTACTTC.